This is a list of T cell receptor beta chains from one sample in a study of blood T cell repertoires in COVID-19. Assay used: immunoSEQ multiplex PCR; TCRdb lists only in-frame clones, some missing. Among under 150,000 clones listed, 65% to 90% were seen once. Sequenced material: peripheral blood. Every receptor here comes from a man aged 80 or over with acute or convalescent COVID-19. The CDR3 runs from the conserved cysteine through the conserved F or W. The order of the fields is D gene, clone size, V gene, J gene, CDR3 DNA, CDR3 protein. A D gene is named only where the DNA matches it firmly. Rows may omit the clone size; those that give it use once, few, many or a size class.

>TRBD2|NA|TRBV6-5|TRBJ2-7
TGTGCCAGCAGCCCCGGGACTAGCGAATACGAGCAGTACTTC
CASSPGTSEYEQYF
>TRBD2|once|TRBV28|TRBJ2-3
TGTGCCAGCAGTTTGTCCGGGACTAGCGGTGATACGCAGTATTTT
CASSLSGTSGDTQYF
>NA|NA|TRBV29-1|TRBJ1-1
TGCAGCGTTCATGACAGGTTAAACACTGAAGCTTTCTTT
CSVHDRLNTEAFF
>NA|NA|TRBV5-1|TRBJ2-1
TGCGCCAGCAGCCTGTTAGCAAATGAGCAGTTCTTC
CASSLLANEQFF
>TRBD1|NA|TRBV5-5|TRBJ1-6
TGTGCCAGCAGCTGGGGGACAGGAGATTCACCCCTCCACTTT
CASSWGTGDSPLHF
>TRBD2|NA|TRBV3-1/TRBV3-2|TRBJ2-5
TGTGCCAGCAGCCAAGTTTCCCTAGCGGGGGGCCAAGAGACCCAGTACTTC
CASSQVSLAGGQETQYF
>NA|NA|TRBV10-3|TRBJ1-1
TGTGCCATCAGAGGGGCCAACACTGAAGCTTTCTTT
CAIRGANTEAFF
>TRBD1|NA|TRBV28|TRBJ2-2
TGTGCCAGCAGCGGAACCGGGACAGGGGTTCGCACCGGGGAGCTGTTTTTT
CASSGTGTGVRTGELFF
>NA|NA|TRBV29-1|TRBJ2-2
TGCAGCGCCGAAGTCCCCAGGATTAACACCGGGGAGCTGTTTTTT
CSAEVPRINTGELFF
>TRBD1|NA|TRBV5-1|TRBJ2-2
TGCGCCAGCAGCTTGGAGGTCGGACAGGGAAAAACCGGGGAGCTGTTTTTT
CASSLEVGQGKTGELFF
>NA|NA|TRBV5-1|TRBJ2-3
TGCGCCAGCAGCCTCTACCCGGCGGCGGGACAGATAAGGGATACGCAGTATTTT
CASSLYPAAGQIRDTQYF
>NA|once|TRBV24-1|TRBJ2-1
TGTGCCACCAGTGGAGACAGACACAATGAGCAGTTCTTC
CATSGDRHNEQFF
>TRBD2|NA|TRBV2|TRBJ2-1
TGTGCCAGCACCACTAGCGGGAGGGCCGATGAGCAGTTCTTC
CASTTSGRADEQFF
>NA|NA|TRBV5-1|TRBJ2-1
TGCGCCAGCAGCTTTACGGGTTTAAATGAGCAGTTCTTC
CASSFTGLNEQFF
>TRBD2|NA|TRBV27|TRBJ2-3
TGTGCCAGCAAGGTGAGGCGGGGGACCACAGATACGCAGTATTTT
CASKVRRGTTDTQYF
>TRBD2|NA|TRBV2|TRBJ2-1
TGTGCCAGCAGTGGCGGACTAGCAGGGAATGAGCAGTTCTTC
CASSGGLAGNEQFF
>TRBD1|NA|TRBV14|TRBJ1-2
TGTGCCAGCAGCCCACTCACAGGGGGTAACTATGGCTACACCTTC
CASSPLTGGNYGYTF
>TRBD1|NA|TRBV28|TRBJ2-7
TGTGCCAGCACTCGGACAGGGGTTTACGAGCAGTACTTC
CASTRTGVYEQYF
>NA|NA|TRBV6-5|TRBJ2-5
TGTGCCAGCAGACCAGAGGCAAATACAAGAGAGACCCAGTACTTC
CASRPEANTRETQYF
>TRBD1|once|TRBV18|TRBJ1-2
TGTGCCAGCTCACCCGAGACAGGGAAGCTTACATATGGCTACACCTTC
CASSPETGKLTYGYTF
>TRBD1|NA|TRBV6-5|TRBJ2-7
TGTGCCAGCAGTTACTCCGGACAGGGTTCCTACGAGCAGTACTTC
CASSYSGQGSYEQYF
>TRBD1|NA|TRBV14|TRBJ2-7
TGTGCCAGCAGAAAGACAGGGCATCGGAACGAGCAGTACTTC
CASRKTGHRNEQYF
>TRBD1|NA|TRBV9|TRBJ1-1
TGTGCCAGCAGCGCCCAACCCGGACAGGGGAACACTGAAGCTTTCTTT
CASSAQPGQGNTEAFF
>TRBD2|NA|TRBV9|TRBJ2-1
TGTGCCAGCAGCCCCCACGGCGGGGGTTACAATGAGCAGTTCTTC
CASSPHGGGYNEQFF
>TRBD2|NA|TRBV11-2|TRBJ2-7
TGTGCCAGCAGCTTAGACGGGACTAGCAATAACTACGAGCAGTACTTC
CASSLDGTSNNYEQYF
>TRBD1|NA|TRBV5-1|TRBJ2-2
TGCGCCAGCAGCTCCTGGGACAGGGACACCGGGGAGCTGTTTTTT
CASSSWDRDTGELFF
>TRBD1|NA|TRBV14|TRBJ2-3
TGTGCCAGCACCCCCGAACCGGGACAGGGGGCACGGGATACGCAGTATTTT
CASTPEPGQGARDTQYF
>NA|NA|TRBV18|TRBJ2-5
TGTGCCAGCTCTCCCGGGAGTTCGGAGACCCAGTACTTC
CASSPGSSETQYF
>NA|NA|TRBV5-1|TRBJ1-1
TGCGCCAGCAGTTCGGACAGCATGAACACTGAAGCTTTCTTT
CASSSDSMNTEAFF
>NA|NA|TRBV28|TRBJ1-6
TGTGCCAGCAGTTTTTCGGGCGGAAACAGGGATCGCTCACCCCTCCACTTT
CASSFSGGNRDRSPLHF
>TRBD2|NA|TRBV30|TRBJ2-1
TGTGCCTGGTACCCTTTCGGGACTAGCGGGAGAGTGGGTGACAATGAGCAGTTCTTC
CAWYPFGTSGRVGDNEQFF
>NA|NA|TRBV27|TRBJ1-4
TGTGCCAGCAGTTCCAGGGTTGGGGAAAAACTGTTTTTT
CASSSRVGEKLFF
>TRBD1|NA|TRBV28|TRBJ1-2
TGTGCCAGCAGAGCCTGGACAGGTTCGTATGGCTACACCTTC
CASRAWTGSYGYTF
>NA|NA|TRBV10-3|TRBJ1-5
TGTGCCATCCACTCAAGAAATCAGCCCCAGCATTTT
CAIHSRNQPQHF
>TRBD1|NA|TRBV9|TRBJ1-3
TGTGCCAGCAGCGTGTTTCAGGGGGCAGCGGGCTCTGGAAACACCATATATTTT
CASSVFQGAAGSGNTIYF
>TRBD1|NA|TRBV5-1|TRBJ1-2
TGCGCCAGCAGCGTAGGACAGGGGAGTTGGGGCTACACCTTC
CASSVGQGSWGYTF
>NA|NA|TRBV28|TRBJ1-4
TGTGCCAGCAGAAGACAGCTAGCAACTAATGAAAAACTGTTTTTT
CASRRQLATNEKLFF
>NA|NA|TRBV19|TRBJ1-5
TGTGCCAGTAGTATAGTTCCAGGGGTAGATCAGCCCCAGCATTTT
CASSIVPGVDQPQHF
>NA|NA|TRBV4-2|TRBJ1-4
TGTGCCAGCAGCCAAGATTGGGCAGGTCCTAATGAAAAACTGTTTTTT
CASSQDWAGPNEKLFF
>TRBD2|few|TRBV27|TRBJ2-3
TGTGCCAGCAGTTCCGGACTAGCGGGAGGGCCTTATCGGGCGGATACGCAGTATTTT
CASSSGLAGGPYRADTQYF
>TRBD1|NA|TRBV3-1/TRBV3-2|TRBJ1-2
TGTGCCAGCAGCCCCTCAGGAGGGGGCGTAGGTGGCTACACCTTC
CASSPSGGGVGGYTF
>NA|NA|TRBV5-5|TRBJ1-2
TGTGCCAGCAGCTTGTGGGCGGGGGAGATGGGTGGCTACACCTTC
CASSLWAGEMGGYTF
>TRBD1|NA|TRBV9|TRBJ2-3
TGTGCCAGCAGCGTAGTGGACAGGGGGGGTGCAGATACGCAGTATTTT
CASSVVDRGGADTQYF
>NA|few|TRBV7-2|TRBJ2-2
TGTGCCAGCAGCCCCAGGACAGTTGCGAACACCGGGGAGCTGTTTTTT
CASSPRTVANTGELFF
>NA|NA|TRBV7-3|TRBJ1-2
TGTGCCAGCAGCCCGTTTGCGGGTCGGGGGTTCTATGGCTACACCTTC
CASSPFAGRGFYGYTF
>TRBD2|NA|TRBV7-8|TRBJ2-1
TGTGCCAGCAGCTTTAGCGGGAGGGCGGATGAGCAGTTCTTC
CASSFSGRADEQFF
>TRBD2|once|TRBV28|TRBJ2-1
TGTGCCAGCAGTCCGTCTCCTAGCGGGAGGAGCAATGAGCAGTTCTTC
CASSPSPSGRSNEQFF